What follows describes a single T cell receptor (beta chain). What it binds is not known. Exclusion applied to any patient with a history of multiple malignancies. The germline V gene encodes CDR1 MGHDK and CDR2 SYGVNS. Trimming stripped 2 bases from V and 8 bases from J, with 18 bases between. The CDR3 is 16 amino acids. The data derive from a study of T cells in lung cancer brain metastases. General study results and limits: Brain metastases had fewer unique productive clones than primaries (median roughly 1,500 versus 4,600).

Data came from immunoSEQ multiplex PCR; TCRdb stores just in-frame clones and leaves some out. The sample consists of about 3,500 clones, roughly 90% of them appearing once. The clonotype comes from a woman aged 50 to 65 with non-small cell lung cancer. The rearrangement joins TRBV25-1 to TRBJ1-4; TRBD1 is a possible D gene (5 bases). The sequenced sample was tumor tissue from the primary lung tumor. The CDR3 loop is CASSERGAGMLEKLFF. CDR3 coding DNA: TGTGCCAGCAGTGAACGAGGGGCAGGGATGCTCGAAAAACTGTTTTTT.